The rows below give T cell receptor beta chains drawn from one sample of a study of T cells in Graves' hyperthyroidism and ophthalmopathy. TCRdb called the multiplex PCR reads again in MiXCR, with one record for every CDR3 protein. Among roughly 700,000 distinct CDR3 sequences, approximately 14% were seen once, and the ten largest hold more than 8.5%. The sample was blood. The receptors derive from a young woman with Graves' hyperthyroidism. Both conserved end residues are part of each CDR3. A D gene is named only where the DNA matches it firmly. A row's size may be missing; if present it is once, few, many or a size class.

DNA: TGCAGTGCTAGAGATGGGGCCAGAGGTTTCAATGAGCAGTTCTTC
CDR3: CSARDGARGFNEQFF
V: TRBV20-1
D: .
length: 15
size: .
J: TRBJ2-1

DNA: TGTGCCAGCAGCTTATTCAAGGGTTTAGCTTCACCCCTCCACTTT
CDR3: CASSLFKGLASPLHF
V: TRBV7-3
D: .
length: 15
size: many
J: TRBJ1-6

DNA: TGTGCCAGCAGCTTTTCGCCGGGGATGGCTAATGAAAAACTGTTTTTT
CDR3: CASSFSPGMANEKLFF
V: TRBV5-5
D: .
length: 16
size: .
J: TRBJ1-4

DNA: TGTGCCAGCAACCTAGCGGGAAACAATGAGCAGTTCTTC
CDR3: CASNLAGNNEQFF
V: TRBV2
D: TRBD2
length: 13
size: .
J: TRBJ2-1

DNA: TGTGCCAGCAGTTCGGACAGGGTTCGGGGAACTGAAGCTTTCTTT
CDR3: CASSSDRVRGTEAFF
V: TRBV6-1
D: TRBD1
length: 15
size: many
J: TRBJ1-1

DNA: TGTGCCAGCAGCACCCCTAGCGGGGGGGCCACAGATACGCAGTATTTT
CDR3: CASSTPSGGATDTQYF
V: TRBV7-9
D: TRBD2
length: 16
size: .
J: TRBJ2-3

DNA: TGTGCCAGCAGCTTAGTAGTTAGCGGGGGGCCTCGCCGCGGGACCCAGTACTTC
CDR3: CASSLVVSGGPRRGTQYF
V: TRBV11-1
D: TRBD2
length: 18
size: many
J: TRBJ2-5

DNA: TGTGCCAGCAGCCTACTAGCGGGAGAAGGGTATGGCTCCTACAATGAGCAGTTCTTC
CDR3: CASSLLAGEGYGSYNEQFF
V: TRBV11-2
D: TRBD2
length: 19
size: .
J: TRBJ2-1

DNA: TGTGCCAGCAGAGGGACAGTGTACGAGCAGTACTTC
CDR3: CASRGTVYEQYF
V: TRBV6-1
D: TRBD1
length: 12
size: many
J: TRBJ2-7

DNA: TGTGCCACCAGTGTGGGGGGATCGGCGAACTACGAGCAGTACTTC
CDR3: CATSVGGSANYEQYF
V: TRBV24-1
D: .
length: 15
size: once
J: TRBJ2-7

DNA: TGTGCCTGGAAGGGGGGCAGGAGCGAAAGAGAACCCCAGCATTTT
CDR3: CAWKGGRSEREPQHF
V: TRBV30
D: .
length: 15
size: many
J: TRBJ1-5

DNA: TGTGCCAGCAGCTTGAGGAGACAGGGATTCATAACCAAAAACATTCAGTACTTC
CDR3: CASSLRRQGFITKNIQYF
V: TRBV5-6
D: TRBD1
length: 18
size: .
J: TRBJ2-4

DNA: TGTGCCAGCAGTTTTATGTCCGCCTACTACGAGCAGTACTTC
CDR3: CASSFMSAYYEQYF
V: TRBV12-3/TRBV12-4
D: .
length: 14
size: many
J: TRBJ2-7

DNA: TGTGCCAGCAGTGAATTAGGGGGCACTGAAGCTTTCTTT
CDR3: CASSELGGTEAFF
V: TRBV25-1
D: .
length: 13
size: many
J: TRBJ1-1

DNA: TGCGCCAGCAGCCAAGAACCGAGGGTTAGCAATCAGCCCCAGCATTTT
CDR3: CASSQEPRVSNQPQHF
V: TRBV4-1
D: .
length: 16
size: few
J: TRBJ1-5